This T cell receptor beta chain was found in a study of T cells in Graves' hyperthyroidism and ophthalmopathy. Study in general: Peripheral blood samples were taken at initial diagnosis, prior to any treatment.

PBMCs were collected from a roughly 10 ml volume of fresh peripheral blood. The CDR3 extends over 15 amino acids. Germline CDR1 SQVTM, CDR2 ANQGSEA. J lost 7 bases, V lost 3 bases, and 10 bases had no gene match. Amplification yielded TCR beta CDR3 regions, with RNA transcripts as the source. Primed by the HTBI set, a first-round RT-PCR was run on the TCR CDR3. TCRdb re-called the multiplex PCR reads through MiXCR, storing one row per CDR3 protein. The sample has 690,000 or so distinct CDR3 sequences, roughly 20% seen once. This TCR was recovered from a woman between 45 and 60 years old with Graves' hyperthyroidism that later progressed to Graves' ophthalmopathy. The sample was blood. This rearrangement joins TRBV29-1 to TRBJ2-7; TRBD2 matches 12 bases. Here the CDR3 DNA reads TGCAGCGTTGAGACGACTAGCGGGGGCTTTGGGGAGCAGTACTTC. It encodes CSVETTSGGFGEQYF.